This T cell receptor (beta chain) comes out of a study of T cells in Graves' hyperthyroidism and ophthalmopathy. The CDR3 is 10 residues long. Trimming pared 9 bases from V and 3 bases from J, leaving 5 bases between. Germline loops: CDR1 KGHDR, CDR2 SFDVKD. RNA transcripts were the template for amplifying TCR beta CDR3 regions. The TCR CDR3 was amplified in a first-round RT-PCR using the HTBI primer set. A single record per CDR3 protein comes from TCRdb applying MiXCR to the multiplex PCR reads. The data hold about 52,000 distinct CDR3 sequences, with less than 50% observed a single time. The sample taken for sequencing was blood. The origin of this receptor is a woman aged 50 to 65 with Graves' ophthalmopathy. This rearrangement joins TRBV24-1 to TRBJ2-7, with D unresolved. CDR3 sequence reads: CATGFYEQYF. The CDR3, as DNA: TGTGCCACCGGCTTCTACGAGCAGTACTTC.